This is a list of T cell receptor beta chains from one sample in a study of monozygotic twins with inflammatory bowel disease. TCRdb re-called the 5' RACE reads, yielding one record per CDR3 amino acid sequence without DNA. The repertoire table contains some 100,000 distinct CDR3 sequences. Sample: blood. Receptors were obtained from a human donor with ulcerative colitis or Crohn's disease, or a healthy co-twin of an affected twin (not recorded which). Both conserved end residues are part of each CDR3.

J gene: TRBJ1-5; V gene: TRBV10-2; CDR3 protein: CASSEGGGFQPQHF
J gene: TRBJ2-7; V gene: TRBV7-2; CDR3 protein: CASSLVAGDSYEQYF
J gene: TRBJ1-5; V gene: TRBV7-8; CDR3 protein: CASSLSRGTESNQPQHF
J gene: TRBJ2-2; V gene: TRBV12-3/TRBV12-4; CDR3 protein: CASSFLKGGITSAGELFF
J gene: TRBJ2-7; V gene: TRBV4-2; CDR3 protein: CASSQDGGFFSPYEQYF
J gene: TRBJ2-1; V gene: TRBV7-9; CDR3 protein: CASSFRLAGEEKEQFF
J gene: TRBJ2-1; V gene: TRBV20-1; CDR3 protein: CSARELQRLFSHNEQFF
J gene: TRBJ2-3; V gene: TRBV5-1; CDR3 protein: CASSLEGTDTQYF
J gene: TRBJ1-1; V gene: TRBV7-3; CDR3 protein: CASSLARGQKINTEAFF
J gene: TRBJ1-1; V gene: TRBV6-1; CDR3 protein: CASSAPGTGFPEAFF
J gene: TRBJ2-1; V gene: TRBV4-1; CDR3 protein: CASSQPRALNEQFF
J gene: TRBJ2-7; V gene: TRBV18; CDR3 protein: CASSHTGGPYEQYF
J gene: TRBJ2-5; V gene: TRBV18; CDR3 protein: CASSQTAETQYF
J gene: TRBJ2-7; V gene: TRBV5-1; CDR3 protein: CASSLTGTGSSYEQYF
J gene: TRBJ2-7; V gene: TRBV4-2; CDR3 protein: CASSQLQGSGPYEQYF
J gene: TRBJ2-3; V gene: TRBV20-1; CDR3 protein: CSPQRGEGGADTQYF
J gene: TRBJ2-2; V gene: TRBV4-3; CDR3 protein: CASSQGGGRTGELFF
J gene: TRBJ2-1; V gene: TRBV11-2; CDR3 protein: CASSSQGPSYNEQFF
J gene: TRBJ1-1; V gene: TRBV5-1; CDR3 protein: CASSPTDRVLLNTEAFF
J gene: TRBJ2-2; V gene: TRBV6-6; CDR3 protein: CASSTGRNTGELFF
J gene: TRBJ1-6; V gene: TRBV14; CDR3 protein: CASSQEGNSYNSPLHF
J gene: TRBJ1-2; V gene: TRBV19; CDR3 protein: CATQGANYGYTF
J gene: TRBJ2-1; V gene: TRBV4-3; CDR3 protein: CASSQDGLAGYNEQFF
J gene: TRBJ1-4; V gene: TRBV2; CDR3 protein: CASSGGRGFEKLFF
J gene: TRBJ2-1; V gene: TRBV6-6; CDR3 protein: CASSRQGLPQFF
J gene: TRBJ2-2; V gene: TRBV28; CDR3 protein: CASTFWGGLAGYTGELFF
J gene: TRBJ2-1; V gene: TRBV12-3/TRBV12-4; CDR3 protein: CASRWGLAKQSEQFF
J gene: TRBJ2-5; V gene: TRBV15; CDR3 protein: CATSRDRQETQYF
J gene: TRBJ2-7; V gene: TRBV28; CDR3 protein: CASSSTRSAYYEQYF
J gene: TRBJ2-7; V gene: TRBV9; CDR3 protein: CASSLTGTPWGEQYF
J gene: TRBJ2-3; V gene: TRBV12-3/TRBV12-4; CDR3 protein: CASSSPGIQDTQYF
J gene: TRBJ2-3; V gene: TRBV20-1; CDR3 protein: CSAPPRQSWGTQYF
J gene: TRBJ2-7; V gene: TRBV20-1; CDR3 protein: CSGEETGTYEQYF
J gene: TRBJ2-7; V gene: TRBV6-5; CDR3 protein: CASSYQGPDYYEQYF
J gene: TRBJ2-7; V gene: TRBV5-1; CDR3 protein: CASSVPGQGTPEQYF
J gene: TRBJ2-5; V gene: TRBV29-1; CDR3 protein: CSVWRGGETQYF
J gene: TRBJ2-3; V gene: TRBV12-3/TRBV12-4; CDR3 protein: CASSPPGTRSTDTQYF
J gene: TRBJ1-2; V gene: TRBV12-3/TRBV12-4; CDR3 protein: CASSLWAGKIGGYTF
J gene: TRBJ2-7; V gene: TRBV28; CDR3 protein: CASTPGQEPYEQYF
J gene: TRBJ2-2; V gene: TRBV29-1; CDR3 protein: CSVADREDGELFF